This T cell receptor (beta chain) is from a study of glioma-infiltrating T cells after dendritic cell vaccination. Across the whole study: Patients received autologous tumor lysate-pulsed dendritic cell vaccination between about 2003 and 2013. Autologous tumor lysate was loaded overnight onto monocyte-derived dendritic cells grown less than 8 days with IL-4 and GM-CSF.

The germline V gene has CDR1 MNHNS and CDR2 SASEGT. This CDR3 has 12 residues. After removal of 9 bases from V and 4 bases from J, the junction contained 5 bases not matched to a gene. Some clones are missing from TCRdb's copy, which holds only in-frame ones; the method was immunoSEQ multiplex PCR. The sample includes around 32,000 clones, 90% to 95% of them seen just once. The specimen was blood, collected before dendritic cell vaccination. V gene TRBV6-1 combines with J gene TRBJ1-2, with TRBD1 identical over 7 bases. This clonotype was sampled from a human donor with glioblastoma. The CDR3 DNA is TGTGCCAGTCTACAGGGGACCTATGGCTACACCTTC. Amino acids: CASLQGTYGYTF.